The 29 T cell receptor beta chains presented below share a single source sample, sequenced in a study of shared clonotypes between healthy human individuals. It was CD45RO-negative cells, positively selected for CCR7, that made up naive CD8 cells, with terminally differentiated effector memory CD45RA+ cells excluded. Assay: immunoSEQ multiplex PCR; the TCRdb copy retains only in-frame clones and omits some. The table records around 2,000,000 clones, approximately 94% of them present only once. The sample was naive CD8+ T cells from PBMCs. The origin of the receptors is a man between 18 and 35 years old in good health. Some clones in this sample may be carry-over from other donors' samples.

This clone was counted a single time. Other DNA sequences in the same sample also yield this CDR3. This rearrangement joins TRBV7-9 to TRBJ1-2; D gene ambiguous. CDR1 SEHNR and CDR2 FQNEAQ come from the germline V gene (reference sequence). V was pared by 1 base and J by 4 bases, with 13 bases between. The CDR3 has 15 residues. The CDR3 DNA follows: TGTGCCAGCAGCTTAGGAACGGGGTTCTCCTATGGCTACACCTTC. This codes for CASSLGTGFSYGYTF.

The chain carries TRBV11-2 and TRBJ2-5; 12 nucleotides line up with TRBD1. The CDR3 is 18 residues long. V gave up 5 bases and J gave up 5 bases; unmatched junction bases: 15. Germline values: CDR1 SGHAT, CDR2 FQNNGV. CDR3 nucleotides: TGTGCCAGCAGCGAAACCGGGACAGGGGGCTTTGTTACTGAGACCCAGTACTTC. Translated: CASSETGTGGFVTETQYF.

This clone was seen only a few times. V gene TRBV4-3 combines with J gene TRBJ2-3; 9 bases line up with TRBD2. V shed 0 bases, J shed 4 bases, and the junction held 5 bases outside the gene matches. The V gene's germline CDR1 is LGHNA and CDR2 YSLEER. CDR3 length: 16 amino acids. The CDR3 region has the DNA TGCGCCAGCAGCCAAGAGGTAGCGGGGGAGGCAGATACGCAGTATTTT. It specifies CASSQEVAGEADTQYF.

V gene TRBV27 combines with J gene TRBJ2-2, with D perhaps given as TRBD1 or TRBD2 (6 bases each). CDR1 and CDR2 (germline): MNHEY, SMNVEV (reference sequence). Trimming shortened V by 4 bases and J by 3 bases, and 12 bases separated the two germline ends. The CDR3 runs to 15 residues. CDR3 DNA: TGTGCCAGCAGTTCAAGGGGGGCCTACACCGGGGAGCTGTTTTTT. It specifies CASSSRGAYTGELFF.

J is TRBJ2-7 and V is TRBV7-9; no definite D call. The germline V gene has CDR1 SEHNR and CDR2 FQNEAQ (reference sequence). There are 14 residues in the CDR3. V dropped 5 bases and J dropped 3 bases, with 14 bases sitting between them. CDR3 nucleotides: TGTGCCAGCAGCGCCCCCAGGCAGAACTACGAGCAGTACTTC. Amino acid sequence: CASSAPRQNYEQYF.

This sequence joins TRBV9 and TRBJ2-3; no reliable D call. CDR3 length: 14 amino acids. Germline V CDR1 and CDR2: SGDLS, YYNGEE. Trimming left V 0 bases short and J 0 bases short, with 5 bases between. The CDR3 here is CASSVEKSTDTQYF. CDR3 nucleotide sequence: TGTGCCAGCAGCGTAGAGAAAAGCACAGATACGCAGTATTTT.

V and J are TRBV5-1 and TRBJ2-7; possible D gene TRBD2, 5 bases. Trimming pared 0 bases from V and 5 bases from J, leaving 9 bases between. The CDR3 is 13 amino acids. Germline V gene sequence: CDR1 SGHRS, CDR2 YFSETQ. Here the CDR3 reads CASSLGDSDEQYF. CDR3 nucleotide sequence: TGCGCCAGCAGCTTGGGAGATAGCGACGAGCAGTACTTC.

The chain is built from TRBV27 and TRBJ1-2; D unclear. The CDR3 totals 9 residues. Looked up from germline, CDR1 is MNHEY and CDR2 is SMNVEV (reference sequence). The V gene lost 3 bases and the J gene lost 8 bases, with 1 base spanning the gap. As DNA, the CDR3 is TGTGCCAGCAGTTTCGGCTACACCTTC. It codes for CASSFGYTF.

This rearrangement joins TRBV14 to TRBJ1-1, with 9 nucleotides matching TRBD1. This CDR3 has 11 amino acids. The V segment lost 8 bases and the J segment 8 bases; nucleotides outside the gene matches: 3. The V gene's germline CDR1 is SGHDN and CDR2 FVKESK. In DNA form, the CDR3 reads TGTGCCAGCGGGGGGACAGGGGAAGCTTTCTTT. Protein: CASGGTGEAFF.

The table lists this clone with a count of one. The V call is TRBV25-1, the J call TRBJ2-5, with D unclear. V was cut by 4 bases and J by 2 bases, with 8 bases left in between. The CDR3 covers 13 residues. From germline, CDR1 is MGHDK and CDR2 SYGVNS. The CDR3 loop is CASSGGRQETQYF. CDR3 coding DNA: TGTGCCAGCAGTGGTGGCAGGCAAGAGACCCAGTACTTC.

This sequence joins TRBV5-5 and TRBJ2-7; TRBD2 agrees at 9 bases. The CDR3 is made up of 15 amino acids. V lost 0 bases and J lost 3; bases outside the gene matches: 4. CDR1 SGHKS and CDR2 YYEKEE come from the germline V gene (reference sequence). The CDR3 DNA follows: TGTGCCAGCAGCTTGGGCCTAGCGGGACTCTACGAGCAGTACTTC. It encodes CASSLGLAGLYEQYF.

For the CDR3, the DNA is TGTGCCAGCAGCCAAGATAAGAGACTAGCGGGAGAGAATGAGCAGTTCTTC. Protein: CASSQDKRLAGENEQFF. The J gene is TRBJ2-1, the V gene TRBV4-2, with 12 bases matching TRBD2. Germline V lookup: CDR1 LGHNA, CDR2 YNFKEQ. The J segment lost 7 bases and the V segment lost 0 bases, leaving 7 bases of the junction unmatched. The CDR3 consists of 17 residues.

This chain joins TRBV4-3 and TRBJ2-7; D perhaps matches TRBD2 (5 bases). Germline assignment: CDR1 LGHNA and CDR2 YSLEER. The V end lost 4 bases, the J end lost 3 bases, and 10 bases lay between the germline ends. The CDR3 is made up of 13 amino acids. The CDR3 protein is CASSPGRGYEQYF. CDR3 in DNA: TGCGCCAGCAGCCCTGGACGGGGCTACGAGCAGTACTTC.

V usage is TRBV2 and J usage is TRBJ2-1, with D perhaps TRBD1 (6 bases). Trimming shortened V by 7 bases and J by 6 bases, and 16 bases separated the two germline ends. This CDR3 is 14 amino acids long. Germline-derived CDR1 and CDR2 are SNHLY and FYNNEI. The CDR3 DNA follows: TGTGCCAGCACCGAACCCGGACAGCTCAATGAGCAGTTCTTC. This sequence encodes CASTEPGQLNEQFF.

The J gene is TRBJ2-4, the V gene TRBV28; D not resolved. Trimming took 3 bases from V and 0 from J, leaving 9 bases between them. Germline V gene sequence: CDR1 MDHEN, CDR2 SYDVKM. The CDR3 has 15 amino acids. Here the CDR3 reads CASSLGSTAKNIQYF. The CDR3 nucleotides read TGTGCCAGCAGTTTGGGCTCCACAGCCAAAAACATTCAGTACTTC.

This chain connects TRBV18 to TRBJ2-7; D not certain. CDR1 is KGHSH and CDR2 is LQKENI in the germline V gene. The CDR3 length is 12 residues. V lost 0 bases and J 6 bases, leaving 6 bases between the germline ends. CDR3 region: CASSPPRSEQYF. As DNA, the CDR3 is TGTGCCAGCTCACCACCGCGGTCCGAGCAGTACTTC.

The V gene is TRBV5-4, the J gene TRBJ2-1; tentative D call: TRBD2 (6 bases). Trimming took off 4 bases at V and 10 bases at J, with 21 bases between the two ends. Germline lookup yields CDR1 SGHNT and CDR2 YYREEE (reference sequence). The CDR3 runs to 15 residues. CDR3 sequence reads: CASSLPGTSPAEQFF. CDR3 sequence (DNA): TGTGCCAGCAGCCTCCCCGGGACTTCCCCGGCGGAGCAGTTCTTC.

The chain couples TRBV7-9 to TRBJ2-2; 8 nucleotides match TRBD1. Germline CDR1 is SEHNR and CDR2 is FQNEAQ (reference sequence). This CDR3 contains 14 residues. Trimming removed 6 bases from V and 6 bases from J; junction bases left unmatched: 6. The CDR3 DNA is TGTGCCAGCAGTGGCCCACAGGGGGCCGGGGAGCTGTTTTTT. Translation gives CASSGPQGAGELFF.

DNA of the CDR3: TGTGCCAGTGCACGCGGGTCTGGAAACATTCAGTACTTC. This codes for CASARGSGNIQYF. This chain links TRBV5-6 with TRBJ2-4; D may be TRBD2 (5 bases). The CDR3 sequence is 13 residues long. CDR1 and CDR2 (germline): SGHDT, YYEEEE. Trimming took off 8 bases at V and 6 bases at J, with 15 bases between the two ends.

The gene calls are TRBV27 and TRBJ2-7; D is perhaps TRBD1 or TRBD2 (5 bases each). V shed 5 bases and J shed 5 bases, with 16 bases lying between them. This CDR3 spans 14 amino acids. Germline V gene sequence: CDR1 MNHEY, CDR2 SMNVEV (reference sequence). CDR3 protein: CASSPRDHTNEQYF. In DNA, the CDR3 is TGTGCCAGCAGTCCCCGGGACCACACCAACGAGCAGTACTTC.

J is TRBJ2-7 and V is TRBV10-1, with D possibly matching TRBD1 (8 bases). V dropped 5 bases and J dropped 1 base, with 15 bases sitting between them. This CDR3 has 15 residues. From germline, CDR1 is WNHNN and CDR2 SYGVQD (reference sequence). The CDR3 region is CASSLDREGSYEQYF. The CDR3 nucleotides read TGCGCCAGCAGTTTGGACAGGGAGGGGTCCTACGAGCAGTACTTC.

Remarks on this clone: At the DNA level, this CDR3 is encoded by other sequences in the same sample as well. The chain couples TRBV29-1 to TRBJ1-3, with D tentatively TRBD1 (6 bases). Trimming left V 6 bases short and J 4 bases short, with 10 bases between. CDR1 is SQVTM and CDR2 is ANQGSEA in the germline V gene. The CDR3 is 12 amino acids. The CDR3 bases are TGCAGCGTCAGGACAGCCGGAAACACCATATATTTT. It is translated as CSVRTAGNTIYF.

Remarks on this clone: Other DNA sequences in the same sample also yield this CDR3. The chain couples TRBV19 to TRBJ2-7; D gene unclear. Trimming left V 5 bases short and J 1 base short, with 9 bases between. The germline V gene has CDR1 LNHDA and CDR2 SQIVND (reference sequence). CDR3 length: 13 amino acids. DNA for the CDR3: TGTGCCAGTAGTTCCAGTGGGTCCTACGAGCAGTACTTC. Protein sequence: CASSSSGSYEQYF.

V gene TRBV5-1 combines with J gene TRBJ1-2; D unresolved. The CDR3 sequence is 15 residues long. The germline V and J ends were trimmed by 0 bases and 2 bases, with 11 bases remaining between them. Germline V CDR1 and CDR2: SGHRS, YFSETQ. The CDR3 reads CASSLEVLGNYGYTF. CDR3 coding DNA: TGCGCCAGCAGCTTGGAGGTCTTAGGGAACTATGGCTACACCTTC.

This chain links TRBV25-1 with TRBJ2-2, with D unclear. V lost 8 bases and J lost 4, with 8 bases in between. The length of the CDR3 is 12 residues. The V gene's germline CDR1 is MGHDK and CDR2 SYGVNS. The CDR3, as DNA: TGTGCCAGCGGAACAAGCACCGGGGAGCTGTTTTTT. Its protein product is CASGTSTGELFF.

The rearrangement uses TRBV15 and TRBJ1-5; D possibly corresponds to TRBD1 (5 bases). Per germline, CDR1 LNHNV and CDR2 YYDKDF (reference sequence). There are 13 residues in the CDR3. The germline V and J ends were trimmed by 5 bases and 5 bases, with 10 bases remaining between them. The CDR3 region has the DNA TGTGCCACCAGCGGACAAGTTGATCAGCCCCAGCATTTT. Translating it yields CATSGQVDQPQHF.

The chain recombines TRBV5-6 with TRBJ2-4, with D perhaps assigned TRBD1 or TRBD2 (6 bases each). This CDR3 contains 15 residues. Germline V CDR1 and CDR2: SGHDT, YYEEEE. V lost 0 bases to trimming and J lost 5 bases, with 12 bases between them. The CDR3 sequence: CASSLEWGAENIQYF. CDR3 nucleotide sequence: TGTGCCAGCAGCTTGGAGTGGGGGGCCGAAAACATTCAGTACTTC.

This clone was detected only a few times. J is TRBJ1-1 and V is TRBV29-1; D is possibly TRBD1 (5 bases). Looked up from germline, CDR1 is SQVTM and CDR2 is ANQGSEA. The CDR3 covers 13 residues. Trimming left V 5 bases short and J 5 bases short, with 15 bases between. CDR3 nucleotide sequence: TGCAGCGTTACTCAGGGACTGGAGACTGAAGCTTTCTTT. It yields the protein CSVTQGLETEAFF.

The chain joins TRBV27 to TRBJ2-5; 8 positions match TRBD2. Per germline, CDR1 MNHEY and CDR2 SMNVEV (reference sequence). The ends lost 5 bases at V and 6 bases at J; junction bases unmatched: 5. This CDR3 comprises 13 residues. This CDR3 reads CASSPRGGKTQYF. CDR3 coding DNA: TGTGCCAGCAGTCCCCGGGGGGGTAAGACCCAGTACTTC.